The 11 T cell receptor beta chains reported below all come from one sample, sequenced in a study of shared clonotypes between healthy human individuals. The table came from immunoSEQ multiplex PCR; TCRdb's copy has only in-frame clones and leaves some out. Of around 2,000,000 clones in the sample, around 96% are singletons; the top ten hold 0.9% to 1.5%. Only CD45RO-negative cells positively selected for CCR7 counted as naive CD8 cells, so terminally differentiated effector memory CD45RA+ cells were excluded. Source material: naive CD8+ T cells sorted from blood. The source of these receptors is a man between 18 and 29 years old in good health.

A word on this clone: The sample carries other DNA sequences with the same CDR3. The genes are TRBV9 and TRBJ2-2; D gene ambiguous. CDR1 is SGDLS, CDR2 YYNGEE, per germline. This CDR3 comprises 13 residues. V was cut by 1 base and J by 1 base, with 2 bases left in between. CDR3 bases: TGTGCCAGCAGCGTAAAGAACACCGGGGAGCTGTTTTTT. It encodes CASSVKNTGELFF.

Here the CDR3 DNA reads TGCGCCAGCAGCCAAGTTAAGGGGCAGGGGAGCACCGGGGAGCTGTTTTTT. Amino acids: CASSQVKGQGSTGELFF. The chain couples TRBV4-1 to TRBJ2-2; perhaps TRBD1 as D (6 bases). V lost 1 base and J 4 bases, leaving 16 bases between the germline ends. Per germline, CDR1 MGHRA and CDR2 YSYEKL. The CDR3 length is 17 residues.

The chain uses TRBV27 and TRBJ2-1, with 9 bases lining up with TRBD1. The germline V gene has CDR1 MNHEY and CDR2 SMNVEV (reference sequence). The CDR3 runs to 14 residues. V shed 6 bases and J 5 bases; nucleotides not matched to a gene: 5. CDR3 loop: CASSPTGGNNEQFF. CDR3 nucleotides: TGTGCCAGCAGCCCGACAGGGGGAAACAATGAGCAGTTCTTC.

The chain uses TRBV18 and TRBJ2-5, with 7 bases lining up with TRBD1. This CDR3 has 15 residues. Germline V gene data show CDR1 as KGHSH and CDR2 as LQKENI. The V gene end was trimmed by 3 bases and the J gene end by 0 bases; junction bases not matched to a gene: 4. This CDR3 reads CASSPWDSYQETQYF. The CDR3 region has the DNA TGTGCCAGCTCACCCTGGGACAGCTACCAAGAGACCCAGTACTTC.

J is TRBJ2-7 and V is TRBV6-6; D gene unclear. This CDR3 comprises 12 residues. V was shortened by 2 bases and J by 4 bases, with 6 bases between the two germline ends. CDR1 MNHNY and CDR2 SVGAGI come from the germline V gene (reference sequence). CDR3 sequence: CASSYTHYEQYF. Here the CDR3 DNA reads TGTGCCAGCAGTTACACCCATTACGAGCAGTACTTC.

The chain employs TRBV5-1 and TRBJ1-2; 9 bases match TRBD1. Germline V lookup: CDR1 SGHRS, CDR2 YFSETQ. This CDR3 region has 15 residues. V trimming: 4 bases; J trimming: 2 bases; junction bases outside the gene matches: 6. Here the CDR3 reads CASSAGTGTNYGYTF. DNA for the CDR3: TGCGCCAGCAGCGCTGGGACAGGGACGAACTATGGCTACACCTTC.

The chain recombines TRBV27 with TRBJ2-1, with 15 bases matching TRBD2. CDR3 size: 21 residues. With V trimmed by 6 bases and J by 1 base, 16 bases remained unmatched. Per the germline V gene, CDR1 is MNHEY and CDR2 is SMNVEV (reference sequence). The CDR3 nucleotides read TGTGCCAGCAGCCACCAGGGCCCCCCGGGACTAGCGGGGGGATCCTACAATGAGCAGTTCTTC. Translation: CASSHQGPPGLAGGSYNEQFF.

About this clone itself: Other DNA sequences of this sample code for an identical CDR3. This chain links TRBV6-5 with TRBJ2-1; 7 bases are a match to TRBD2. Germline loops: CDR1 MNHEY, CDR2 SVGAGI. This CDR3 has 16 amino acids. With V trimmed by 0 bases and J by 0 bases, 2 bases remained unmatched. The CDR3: CASSYSGGSSYNEQFF. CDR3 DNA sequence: TGTGCCAGCAGTTACTCTGGCGGGAGCTCCTACAATGAGCAGTTCTTC.

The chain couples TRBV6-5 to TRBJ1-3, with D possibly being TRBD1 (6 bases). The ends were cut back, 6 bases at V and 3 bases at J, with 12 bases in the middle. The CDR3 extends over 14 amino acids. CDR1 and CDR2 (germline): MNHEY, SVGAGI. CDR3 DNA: TGTGCCAGCAGGAAGGGGGGAAGTGGAAACACCATATATTTT. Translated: CASRKGGSGNTIYF.

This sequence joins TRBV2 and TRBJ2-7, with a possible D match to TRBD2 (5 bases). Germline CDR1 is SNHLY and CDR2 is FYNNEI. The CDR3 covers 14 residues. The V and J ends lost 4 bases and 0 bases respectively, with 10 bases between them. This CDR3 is CASSGPAASYEQYF. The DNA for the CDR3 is TGTGCCAGCAGTGGCCCAGCGGCCTCCTACGAGCAGTACTTC.

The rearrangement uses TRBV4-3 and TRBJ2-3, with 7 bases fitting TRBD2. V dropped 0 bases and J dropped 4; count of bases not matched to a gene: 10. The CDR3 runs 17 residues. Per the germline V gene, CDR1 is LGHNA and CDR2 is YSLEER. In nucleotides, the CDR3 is TGCGCCAGCAGCCAAGATTGGGGCGGGAGCTTGTCAGATACGCAGTATTTT. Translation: CASSQDWGGSLSDTQYF.